This T cell receptor beta chain was observed in a study of identical twins. The V end lost 4 bases, the J end lost 5 bases, and 15 bases lay between the germline ends. Germline V gene data show CDR1 as SQVTM and CDR2 as ANQGSEA. The CDR3 is made up of 14 amino acids. This clonotype appeared many times. Its cognate antigen is unknown. TCRdb reanalysed the 5' RACE reads using MiXCR and keeps one entry per CDR3 protein. Of a few hundred thousand distinct CDR3 sequences listed, approximately 18% are singletons. Study conclusions and caveats: For zero-insertion analyses, partial confounding could come from invariant MAIT and iNKT cells. Insertions were reduced in abundant cord blood beta clonotypes but not in memory repertoires.

The sequence was collected from a man between 45 and 60 years old in good health. J is TRBJ2-1 and V is TRBV29-1; no firm D call. The sample comprised naive T cells sorted from blood. The CDR3 loop is CSVGAGGLNNEQFF. Written as DNA, the CDR3 is TGCAGCGTTGGGGCAGGTGGGCTTAACAATGAGCAGTTCTTC.